Each of the 30 T cell receptor beta chains below was sequenced from the same sample in a study of tumor-infiltrating lymphocytes in primary liver carcinoma. Unsorted bulk tissue, about 18-31 mg of it, served as the source for co-extraction of RNA and DNA. Making TCR beta cDNA involved 400 to 600 ng total RNA and a constant-region primer. Researchers made the TCR beta libraries by running three nested multiplex PCR rounds with slightly modified ARM-PCR. Both of the initial two PCR rounds ran for roughly 10 cycles and employed TRBV1-TRBV30 forward primers alongside a C-beta reverse primer. TCRdb itself ran the multiplex PCR reads through MiXCR, one entry per CDR3 protein. The sample has about 100,000 distinct CDR3 sequences; 68% are singletons. The sample was tumor-adjacent normal liver tissue. These receptors were obtained from a man aged 35-49 years with primary liver carcinoma and hepatitis B virus infection.

Of note for this clonotype: Just one base apart from a much larger clone, this may be a read error. The gene calls are TRBV30 and TRBJ1-6, with 9 positions matching TRBD1. Germline V gene lookup returns CDR1 GTSNPN and CDR2 SVGIG (reference sequence). There are 14 residues in the CDR3. The CDR3 here is CTWSDRGNNSPLHF. In DNA form, the CDR3 reads TGTACCTGGAGTGACAGGGGGAATAATTCACCCCTCCACTTT.

Regarding this clonotype: At one end the junction does not follow the germline gene, possibly because of a read error. The CDR3: CASNQLADLTTDTQYF. CDR3 sequence (DNA): TGTGCCAGCAATCAATTAGCGGATTTAACCACAGATACACAGTATTTT. J is TRBJ2-3 and V is TRBV6-1, with TRBD2 as a possible D gene (6 bases). The germline V gene encodes CDR1 MNHNS and CDR2 SASEGT. The CDR3 has 16 residues.

The gene calls are TRBV11-2 and TRBJ2-2, with a tentative D call TRBD1 (6 bases). V was trimmed by 6 bases and J by 5 bases, leaving 13 bases between them. Germline CDR1 SGHAT, CDR2 FQNNGV. The CDR3 sequence is 14 residues long. The CDR3 protein is CASSWGHHTGELFF. Written as DNA, the CDR3 is TGTGCCAGCAGTTGGGGACACCATACCGGGGAGCTGTTTTTT.

The sample holds many counts of this clonotype. The rearrangement joins TRBV6-5 to TRBJ2-5; D is uncertain. The V gene's germline CDR1 is MNHEY and CDR2 SVGAGI. Trimming took 0 bases from V and 5 from J, leaving 19 bases between them. The CDR3 covers 17 residues. Here the CDR3 DNA reads TGTGCCAGCAGTTACTCTACGATTTCAATTGGTTGGGAGACCCAGTACTTC. Amino acids: CASSYSTISIGWETQYF.

Concerning this clonotype: No conserved phenylalanine or tryptophan is present at the end of the CDR3, so a read error is the likely explanation. The chain has TRBV29-1 and TRBJ2-4; the D gene is possibly TRBD2 (7 bases). CDR1 is SQVTM, CDR2 ANQGSEA, per germline. The CDR3 runs 14 residues. Trimming removed 7 bases at V and 6 bases at J, with 19 bases between. The CDR3 loop is CSAIRGGPGNIQYS. CDR3 coding DNA: TGCAGCGCTATCAGGGGAGGGCCTGGAAACATTCAGTACTCC.

This clonotype was seen at least ten times. The chain is built from TRBV6-5 and TRBJ2-2, with 7 bases fitting TRBD1. Germline V gene data show CDR1 as MNHEY and CDR2 as SVGAGI. V trimming: 6 bases; J trimming: 3 bases; junction bases outside the gene matches: 7. The CDR3 is made up of 15 amino acids. The CDR3 region is CASRPGQLHTGELFF. The CDR3 DNA follows: TGTGCCAGCAGGCCGGGACAGCTTCACACCGGGGAGCTGTTTTTT.

This clonotype was observed a handful of times. A much larger clone is a single base away; this may be a read error. V gene TRBV29-1 combines with J gene TRBJ1-1; a weak D match, TRBD1 (5 bases). The CDR3 totals 12 residues. CDR1 is SQVTM, CDR2 ANQGSEA, per germline. The CDR3 sequence: CNVQTGLFEAFF. CDR3 nucleotide sequence: TGCAACGTGCAAACAGGTTTATTTGAAGCTTTCTTT.

Of note for this clonotype: Since the CDR3 does not end with the conserved phenylalanine or tryptophan, this likely comes from a read error. The chain joins TRBV6-1 to TRBJ1-5, with unresolved D. Germline CDR1 MNHNS, CDR2 SASEGT. The germline V and J ends were trimmed by 5 bases and 0 bases, with 14 bases remaining between them. The CDR3 totals 16 residues. The CDR3 sequence: CASSQLGSYSNQPQHL. The CDR3 bases are TGTGCCAGCAGTCAATTGGGCAGCTATAGCAATCAGCCCCAGCATCTT.

The DNA for the CDR3 is TGTGCCAGCAGCTTATCACTAGCGGGAGGTTACAATGAGCAGTTCTTC. This encodes CASSLSLAGGYNEQFF. The chain uses TRBV5-6 and TRBJ2-1; 12 bases map to TRBD2. CDR1 SGHDT and CDR2 YYEEEE come from the germline V gene. This CDR3 is 16 amino acids long. Germline trimming cut 2 bases from V and 4 bases from J; bases unmatched to any gene: 4.

This clonotype was detected many times. In DNA form, the CDR3 reads TGTGCCGTGACTGGTGGGACTAGCAACGAGCAGTACTTC. Protein product: CAVTGGTSNEQYF. V gene TRBV6-5 combines with J gene TRBJ2-7; TRBD2 agrees at 9 bases. CDR1 and CDR2 from the germline V gene are MNHEY and SVGAGI. The CDR3 extends over 13 amino acids. The V gene end was trimmed by 11 bases and the J gene end by 5 bases; junction bases not matched to a gene: 10.

This clonotype occurred many times. V gene TRBV5-6 combines with J gene TRBJ2-5, with D perhaps being TRBD1 or TRBD2 (6 bases each). The CDR3 sequence is 14 residues long. The ends were cut back, 2 bases at V and 4 bases at J, with 12 bases in the middle. Germline-derived CDR1 and CDR2 are SGHDT and YYEEEE. CDR3 region: CASSLWGAGETQYF. CDR3 coding DNA: TGTGCCAGCAGCTTATGGGGGGCTGGAGAGACCCAGTACTTC. The full variable domain, completed using reference TRBV5-6 and TRBJ2-5, is DAGVTQSPTHLIKTRGQQVTLRCSPKSGHDTVSWYQQALGQGPQFIFQYYEEEERQRGNFPDRFSGHQFPNYSSELNVNALLLGDSALYLCASSLWGAGETQYFGPGTRLLVL.

This clonotype showed up many times. This sequence joins TRBV5-1 and TRBJ2-2; D may be TRBD1 (6 bases). Germline CDR1 SGHRS, CDR2 YFSETQ. V was trimmed by 3 bases and J by 0 bases, leaving 15 bases between them. This CDR3 has 17 amino acids. This chain's CDR3 is CASSWEPAGANTGELFF. CDR3 sequence (DNA): TGCGCCAGCAGCTGGGAGCCTGCAGGGGCGAACACCGGGGAGCTGTTTTTT.

To note about this clonotype: This is likely a read error, given that the CDR3 carries no conserved phenylalanine or tryptophan at its end. The chain uses TRBV29-1 and TRBJ2-7; possibly TRBD1 for D (5 bases). Germline V CDR1 and CDR2: SQVTM, ANQGSEA. The length of the CDR3 is 16 residues. For the CDR3, the DNA is TGCAACGTTGAAGATCAAGGGGCCACCCCTTCCTACGAGCAGTACCTC. This sequence encodes CNVEDQGATPSYEQYL.

In the case of this clonotype: The junction does not match germline at one end; this may be a read error. This chain connects TRBV29-1 to TRBJ2-3; no clear D gene. CDR1 is SQVTM and CDR2 is ANQGSEA in the germline V gene. There are 14 residues in the CDR3. The CDR3 here is CSVSKIGDTDTQYF. The CDR3 DNA sequence: TGCAGCGTTTCCAAAATTGGGGATACAGATACGCAATATTTT.

A remark on this clonotype: A much bigger clone sits one base away, suggesting this may be a read error. The chain joins TRBV14 to TRBJ2-7; TRBD2 might be the D (5 bases). This CDR3 spans 18 amino acids. Trimming shortened V by 0 bases and J by 2 bases, and 20 bases separated the two germline ends. Germline V gene sequence: CDR1 SGHDN, CDR2 FVKESK. This CDR3 is CASSQDLSNGNFAYEQYF. The CDR3 nucleotides read TGTGCCAGCAGCCAAGATCTCTCTAACGGGAATTTTGCCTACGAGCAGTACTTC.

The rearrangement joins TRBV11-2 to TRBJ2-3; TRBD1 aligns across 9 bases. The V gene's germline CDR1 is SGHAT and CDR2 FQNNGV. This CDR3 is built from 15 residues. Trimming at V came to 6 bases and at J to 6 bases, leaving 10 bases not matched to a gene. CDR3 sequence reads: CASSVHRGRFDTQYF. The CDR3 bases are TGTGCCAGCAGTGTGCACAGGGGGCGCTTTGATACGCAGTATTTT.

This clonotype was counted a single time. This clone may be a read error of a much larger clone one base away. The V and J genes are TRBV14 and TRBJ2-4, with a tentative D call TRBD2 (5 bases). The germline V gene has CDR1 SGHDN and CDR2 FVKESK. The CDR3 totals 12 residues. In DNA, the CDR3 is TGTGCCAGCAGCCCATCGGGAAACATTCAGTCCTTC. This gives the protein CASSPSGNIQSF.

As concerns this clonotype: At one of its ends the junction is not consistent with the germline gene, which may arise from a read error. This chain connects TRBV5-4 to TRBJ2-5; TRBD1 is a possible D gene (5 bases). This CDR3 comprises 16 residues. Germline CDR1 is SGHNT and CDR2 is YYREEE (reference sequence). The CDR3 DNA is TGCGCCAGCAGTTCTAACCCGACAGCCCGACAAGAGACCCAGTGCTTC. Protein: CASSSNPTARQETQCF.

This clonotype turned up a few times. The chain joins TRBV29-1 to TRBJ2-5; 7 bases align to TRBD1. This CDR3 region has 14 residues. The V gene's germline CDR1 is SQVTM and CDR2 ANQGSEA. The CDR3 protein is CSVPGTATQETQYF. The CDR3 nucleotides read TGCAGTGTCCCTGGGACAGCTACGCAAGAGACCCAGTACTTC.

In this sample, this clonotype turned up many times. CDR3 protein: CASSGGQSGANVLTF. The DNA of the CDR3 is TGTGCCAGCAGCGGGGGGCAGTCTGGGGCCAACGTCCTGACTTTC. V usage is TRBV7-9 and J usage is TRBJ2-6; D possibly matches TRBD1 or TRBD2 (6 bases each). The germline V gene encodes CDR1 SEHNR and CDR2 FQNEAQ (reference sequence). The V and J ends lost 5 bases and 1 base respectively, with 9 bases between them. The CDR3 has 15 amino acids.

The J gene is TRBJ2-1, the V gene TRBV7-8, with 9 bases matching TRBD1. V trimming: 10 bases; J trimming: 0 bases; junction bases outside the gene matches: 19. The CDR3 is made up of 19 amino acids. Germline assignment: CDR1 SGHVS and CDR2 FQNEAQ. As DNA, the CDR3 is TGTGCCACATCTAGCTCGACAGGGGGTCGTTACATCTCCTACAATGAGCAGTTCTTC. This encodes CATSSSTGGRYISYNEQFF.

In the case of this clonotype: The conserved closing phenylalanine or tryptophan is absent in this CDR3, likely reflecting a read error. V gene TRBV10-3 combines with J gene TRBJ1-5; D uncertain. CDR1 ENHRY and CDR2 SYGVKD come from the germline V gene. The CDR3 is 14 amino acids. The CDR3, as DNA: TGTGCCATTCCCGACTGGAATAGCAATCAGTCCCAGCATTTA. Its translation: CAIPDWNSNQSQHL.

In this sample, this clonotype turned up a few times. The rearrangement uses TRBV20-1 and TRBJ2-3; 12 bases line up with TRBD2. CDR3 length equals 15 residues. CDR1 and CDR2 from the germline V gene are DFQATT and SNEGSKA (reference sequence). Germline trimming cut 5 bases from V and 5 bases from J; bases unmatched to any gene: 8. The CDR3 loop reads CSAPPTSGSIDTQYF. The CDR3 nucleotides are TGCAGTGCTCCTCCGACTAGCGGGAGTATAGATACGCAGTATTTT.

Details on this clonotype: The junction shows a germline mismatch at one end, possibly a read error. J is TRBJ2-4 and V is TRBV5-6; 7 bases are shared with TRBD2. The CDR3 runs to 13 residues. Germline CDR1 is SGHDT and CDR2 is YYEEEE. CDR3 in DNA: TGTGCCAACAGCGGGGTGTCCAAGAACATTCAGTACTTC. It encodes CANSGVSKNIQYF.

V gene TRBV5-1 combines with J gene TRBJ1-5, with D possibly TRBD1 on 5 matching bases. CDR3 size: 15 residues. The germline V and J ends were trimmed by 4 bases and 1 base, with 12 bases remaining between them. Germline CDR1 reads SGHRS; CDR2 reads YFSETQ. The DNA of the CDR3 is TGCGCCAGCAGCCTCGGGGGATTGAGCAATCAGCCCCAGCATTTT. Its translation is CASSLGGLSNQPQHF.

A word on this clonotype: The CDR3 does not end in the conserved phenylalanine or tryptophan, so this is likely a read error. V and J are TRBV11-2 and TRBJ2-3, with no clear D. Deletions cut 5 bases from V and 7 bases from J, with 10 bases between. Per germline, CDR1 SGHAT and CDR2 FQNNGV. The length of the CDR3 is 12 residues. The CDR3 DNA sequence: TGTGCCAGCAGCGCTTGGGCAAATACGCAGTATCTT. Encoded protein: CASSAWANTQYL.

Notes on this clonotype: At one boundary the junction diverges from the germline segment, which might be a read error. The J gene is TRBJ2-5, the V gene TRBV11-2, with D unclear. CDR1 and CDR2 from the germline V gene are SGHAT and FQNNGV. The CDR3 sequence is 14 residues long. Here the CDR3 reads CASREEAYGETQYF. The DNA for the CDR3 is TGTGCCAGCAGAGAGGAAGCTTATGGAGAGACTCAGTACTTC.

As concerns this clonotype: The junction departs from the called germline gene at one end, perhaps through a read error. CDR3: CARSSVLAGKHEQYF. Written as DNA, the CDR3 is TGTGCCAGGAGCTCAGTACTAGCGGGAAAACACGAGCAGTACTTC. The rearrangement uses TRBV11-2 and TRBJ2-7, with 10 bases fitting TRBD2. CDR3 length: 15 amino acids. CDR1 is SGHAT, CDR2 FQNNGV, per germline.

This clonotype has at least ten counts. This sequence joins TRBV12-3 or TRBV12-4 and TRBJ2-1, with no clear D. The V gene lost 3 bases and the J gene lost 5 bases, with 8 bases spanning the gap. The CDR3 spans 13 residues. CDR3 amino acids: CASSFSQNNEQFF. CDR3 DNA: TGTGCCAGCAGTTTCTCACAGAACAATGAGCAGTTCTTC.

The sample holds one count of this clonotype. A clone one base away is much larger, so this may be a read error. The V call is TRBV10-3, the J call TRBJ1-1; 11 bases are shared with TRBD1. Germline loops: CDR1 ENHRY, CDR2 SYGVKD. There are 17 residues in the CDR3. The CDR3 loop reads CAISERTGGLGNTGAFF. CDR3 nucleotide sequence: TGTGCCATCAGTGAAAGGACAGGGGGCCTCGGGAACACTGGAGCTTTCTTT.